The present TCR beta chain was sequenced within a study of early T cells in non-severe SARS-CoV-2 infection. There are a few counts of this clonotype. Unique molecular identifiers (one per individual cDNA molecule) were attached. TCRdb re-derived calls from the 5' RACE reads in MiXCR, one entry per CDR3 protein. The sample holds some 40,000 distinct CDR3 sequences, 7.9% seen once. The CDR3 runs 13 residues. CDR1 and CDR2 from the germline V gene are SGHKS and YYEKEE (reference sequence). The germline V and J ends were trimmed by 5 bases and 7 bases, with 15 bases remaining between them. The source of this sequence is an adult who was a healthcare worker with PCR-confirmed SARS-CoV-2 infection or an uninfected control (not recorded which). This sequence joins TRBV5-5 and TRBJ1-2; possible D gene TRBD1, 6 bases. Specimen: whole blood, collected at baseline. DNA for the CDR3: TGTGCCAGCAGTAACCAGGGGCGACTTGGCTACACCTTC. It specifies CASSNQGRLGYTF. Full variable domain (remainder filled in from reference TRBV5-5 and TRBJ1-2): DAGVTQSPTHLIKTRGQQVTLRCSPISGHKSVSWYQQVLGQGPQFIFQYYEKEERGRGNFPDRFSARQFPNYSSELNVNALLLGDSALYLCASSNQGRLGYTFGSGTRLTVV.